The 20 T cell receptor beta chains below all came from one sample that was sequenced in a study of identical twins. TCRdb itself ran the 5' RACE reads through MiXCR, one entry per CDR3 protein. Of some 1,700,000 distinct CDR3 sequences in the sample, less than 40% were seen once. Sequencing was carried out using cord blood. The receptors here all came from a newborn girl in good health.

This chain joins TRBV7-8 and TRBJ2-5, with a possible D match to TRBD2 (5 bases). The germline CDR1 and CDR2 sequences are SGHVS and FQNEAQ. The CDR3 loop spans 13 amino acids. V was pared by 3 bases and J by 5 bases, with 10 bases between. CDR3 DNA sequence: TGTGCCAGCAGCTTCGGGGTGGCGGAGACCCAGTACTTC. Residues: CASSFGVAETQYF. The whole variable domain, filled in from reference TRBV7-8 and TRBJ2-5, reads GAGVSQSPRYKVAKRGQDVALRCDPISGHVSLFWYQQALGQGPEFLTYFQNEAQLDKSGLPSDRFFAERPEGSVSTLKIQRTQQEDSAVYLCASSFGVAETQYFGPGTRLLVL.

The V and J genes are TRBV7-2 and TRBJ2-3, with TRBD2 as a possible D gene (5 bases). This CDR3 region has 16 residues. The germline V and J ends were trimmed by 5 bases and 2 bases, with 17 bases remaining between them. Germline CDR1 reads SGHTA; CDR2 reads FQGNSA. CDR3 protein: CASSGEGHTLTDTQYF. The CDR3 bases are TGTGCCAGCAGCGGCGAGGGTCACACCCTCACAGATACGCAGTATTTT.

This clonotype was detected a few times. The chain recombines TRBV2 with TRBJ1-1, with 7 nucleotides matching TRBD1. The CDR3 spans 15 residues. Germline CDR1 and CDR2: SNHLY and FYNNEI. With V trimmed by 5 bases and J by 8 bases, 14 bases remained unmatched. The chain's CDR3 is CASSPTTGTVLEAFF. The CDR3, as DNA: TGTGCCAGCAGTCCCACGACCGGGACAGTGCTCGAAGCTTTCTTT. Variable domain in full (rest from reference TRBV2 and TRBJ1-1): EPEVTQTPSHQVTQMGQEVILRCVPISNHLYFYWYRQILGQKVEFLVSFYNNEISEKSEIFDDQFSVERPDGSNFTLKIRSTKLEDSAMYFCASSPTTGTVLEAFFGQGTRLTVV.

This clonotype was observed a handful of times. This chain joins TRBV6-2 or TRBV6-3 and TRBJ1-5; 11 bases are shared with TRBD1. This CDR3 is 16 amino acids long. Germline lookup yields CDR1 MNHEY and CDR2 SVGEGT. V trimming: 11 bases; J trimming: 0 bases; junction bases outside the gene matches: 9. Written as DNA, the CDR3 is TGTGCCGCACAGGGACAGGGGGTGTATAGCAATCAGCCCCAGCATTTT. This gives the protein CAAQGQGVYSNQPQHF.

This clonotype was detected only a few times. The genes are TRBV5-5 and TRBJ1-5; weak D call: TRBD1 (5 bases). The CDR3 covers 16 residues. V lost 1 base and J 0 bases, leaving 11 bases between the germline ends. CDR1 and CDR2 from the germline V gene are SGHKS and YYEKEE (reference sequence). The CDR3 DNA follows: TGTGCCAGCAGCTTGTTTCAGGGAGATAGCAATCAGCCCCAGCATTTT. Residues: CASSLFQGDSNQPQHF.

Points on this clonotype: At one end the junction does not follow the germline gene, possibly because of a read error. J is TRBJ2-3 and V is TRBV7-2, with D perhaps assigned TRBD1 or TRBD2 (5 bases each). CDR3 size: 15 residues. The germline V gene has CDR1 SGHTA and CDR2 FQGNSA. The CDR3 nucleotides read TGTGCCAGCAGCTTAACGGGGCTTAGCATAGATACGCAGTATTTT. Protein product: CASSLTGLSIDTQYF.

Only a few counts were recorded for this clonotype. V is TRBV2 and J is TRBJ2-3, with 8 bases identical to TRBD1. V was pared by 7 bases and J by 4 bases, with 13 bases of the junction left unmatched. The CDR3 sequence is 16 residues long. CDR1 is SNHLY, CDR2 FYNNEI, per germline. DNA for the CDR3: TGTGCCAGCAACGCCTTCGGGGGACAGGCGTCAGATACGCAGTATTTT. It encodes CASNAFGGQASDTQYF.

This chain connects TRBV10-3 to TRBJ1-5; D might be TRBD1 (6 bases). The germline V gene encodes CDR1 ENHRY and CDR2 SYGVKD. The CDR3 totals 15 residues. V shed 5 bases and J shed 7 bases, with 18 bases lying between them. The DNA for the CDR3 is TGTGCCATCAGTCCAAATTTGGGGGCGCAGCAGCCCCAGCATTTT. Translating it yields CAISPNLGAQQPQHF.

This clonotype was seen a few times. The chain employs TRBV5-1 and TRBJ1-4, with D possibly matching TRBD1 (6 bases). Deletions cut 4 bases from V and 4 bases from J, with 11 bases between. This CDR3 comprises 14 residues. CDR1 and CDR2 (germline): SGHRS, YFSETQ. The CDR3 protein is CASSQQGFNEKLFF. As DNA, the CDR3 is TGCGCCAGCAGCCAACAGGGCTTTAATGAAAAACTGTTTTTT.

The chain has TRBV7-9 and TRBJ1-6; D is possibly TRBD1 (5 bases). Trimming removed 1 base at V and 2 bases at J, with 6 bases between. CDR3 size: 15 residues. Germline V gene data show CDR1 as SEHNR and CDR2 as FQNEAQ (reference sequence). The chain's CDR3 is CASSLETAYNSPLHF. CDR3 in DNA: TGTGCCAGCAGCTTAGAGACAGCCTATAATTCACCCCTCCACTTT.

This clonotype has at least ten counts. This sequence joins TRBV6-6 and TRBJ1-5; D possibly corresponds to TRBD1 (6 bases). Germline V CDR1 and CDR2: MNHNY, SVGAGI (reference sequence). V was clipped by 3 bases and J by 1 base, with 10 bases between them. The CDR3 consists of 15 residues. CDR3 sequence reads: CASSYRGGSNQPQHF. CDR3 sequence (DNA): TGTGCCAGCAGTTATAGAGGGGGAAGCAATCAGCCCCAGCATTTT.

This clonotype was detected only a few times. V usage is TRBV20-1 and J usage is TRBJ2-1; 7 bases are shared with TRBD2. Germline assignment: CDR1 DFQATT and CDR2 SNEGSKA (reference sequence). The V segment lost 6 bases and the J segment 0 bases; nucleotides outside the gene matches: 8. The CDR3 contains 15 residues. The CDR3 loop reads CSAWRGGSSYNEQFF. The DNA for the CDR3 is TGCAGTGCATGGCGCGGCGGGAGCTCCTACAATGAGCAGTTCTTC.

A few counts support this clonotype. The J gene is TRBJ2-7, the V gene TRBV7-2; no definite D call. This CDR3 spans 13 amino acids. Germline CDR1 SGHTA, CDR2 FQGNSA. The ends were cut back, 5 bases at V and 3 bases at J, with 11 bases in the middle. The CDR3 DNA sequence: TGTGCCAGCAGCCTCGACGCAGTCTACGAGCAGTACTTC. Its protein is CASSLDAVYEQYF.

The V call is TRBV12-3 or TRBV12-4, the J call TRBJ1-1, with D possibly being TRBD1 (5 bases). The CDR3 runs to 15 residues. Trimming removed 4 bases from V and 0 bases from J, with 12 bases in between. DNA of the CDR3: TGTGCCAGCAGTTGGAGGGACGGCCTGAACACTGAAGCTTTCTTT. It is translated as CASSWRDGLNTEAFF.

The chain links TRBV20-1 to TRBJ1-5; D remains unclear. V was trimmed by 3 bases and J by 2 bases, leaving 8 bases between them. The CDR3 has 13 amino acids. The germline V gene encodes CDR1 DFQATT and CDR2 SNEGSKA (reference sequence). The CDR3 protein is CSASGVRNQPQHF. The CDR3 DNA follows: TGCAGTGCTAGCGGGGTTCGCAATCAGCCCCAGCATTTT.

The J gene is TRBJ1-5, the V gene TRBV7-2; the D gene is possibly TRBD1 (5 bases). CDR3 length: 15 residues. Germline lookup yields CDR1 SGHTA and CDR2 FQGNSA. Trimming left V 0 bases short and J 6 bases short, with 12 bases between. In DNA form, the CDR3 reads TGTGCCAGCAGCTTAGCGTCGCAGGGACGTCAGCCCCAGCATTTT. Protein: CASSLASQGRQPQHF.

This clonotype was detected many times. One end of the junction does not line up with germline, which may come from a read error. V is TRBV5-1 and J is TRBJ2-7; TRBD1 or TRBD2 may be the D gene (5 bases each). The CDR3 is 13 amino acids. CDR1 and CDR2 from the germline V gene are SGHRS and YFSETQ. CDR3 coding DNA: TGTGCCAGCAGTCGGGACGGAACCTACGAGCAGTACTTC. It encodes CASSRDGTYEQYF.

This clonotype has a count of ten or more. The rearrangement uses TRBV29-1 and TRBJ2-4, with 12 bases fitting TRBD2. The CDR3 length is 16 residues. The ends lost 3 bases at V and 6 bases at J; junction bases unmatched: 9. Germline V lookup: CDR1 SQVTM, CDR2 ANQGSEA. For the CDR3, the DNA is TGCAGCGTTGAGGTGCTAGCGGGAGGGCAGGGAAACATTCAGTACTTC. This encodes CSVEVLAGGQGNIQYF.

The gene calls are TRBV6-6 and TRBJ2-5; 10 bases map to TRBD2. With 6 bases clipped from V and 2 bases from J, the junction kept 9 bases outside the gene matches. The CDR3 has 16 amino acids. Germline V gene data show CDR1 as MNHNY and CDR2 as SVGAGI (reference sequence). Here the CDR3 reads CASSPQLAGIQETQYF. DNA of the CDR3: TGTGCCAGCAGCCCTCAACTAGCGGGGATACAAGAGACCCAGTACTTC.

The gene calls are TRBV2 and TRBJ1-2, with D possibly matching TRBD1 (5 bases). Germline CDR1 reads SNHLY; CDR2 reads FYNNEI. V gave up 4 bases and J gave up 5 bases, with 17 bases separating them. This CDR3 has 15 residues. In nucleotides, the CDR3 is TGTGCCAGCAGTGGGGACCGCAGAGCCTTTTATGGCTACACCTTC. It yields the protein CASSGDRRAFYGYTF.